Listed below are T cell receptor beta chains from one sample, sequenced in a study of beta chain features in type 1 diabetes. Profiling relied on immunoSEQ multiplex PCR, and the TCRdb table lists in-frame clones only, not all of them. The table has almost 350,000 clones, around 9.3% seen once. Specimen: central memory CD4+ T cells from blood. These receptors were collected from a young man with type 1 diabetes. The CDR3 runs from the conserved cysteine through the conserved F or W. The D gene is left open where the match is weak. Part of the rows lack a size; the others show once, few, many or a class for expanded clones.

J gene	D gene	V gene	clone size	CDR3 DNA	CDR3 protein
TRBJ2-1	TRBD2	TRBV7-9	NA	TGTGCCAGCAGCCAAGGTACTAGCGGGGGGGATTCCTACAATGAGCAGTTCTTC	CASSQGTSGGDSYNEQFF
TRBJ1-4	NA	TRBV2	NA	TGTGCCAGCAGTGGGCGGACTGGAGGTAATGAAAAACTGTTTTTT	CASSGRTGGNEKLFF
TRBJ1-5	NA	TRBV5-1	many	TGCGCCAGCAGCTTGGACGGAGGGCAACGGCCCCAGCATTTT	CASSLDGGQRPQHF
TRBJ1-2	NA	TRBV5-6	many	TGTGCCAGCAGCTTGGTGCGGCAGATCTATGGCTACACCTTC	CASSLVRQIYGYTF
TRBJ2-2	NA	TRBV6-5	NA	TGTGCCAGCAGTTACTGGGTAGCCGGGGAGCTGTTTTTT	CASSYWVAGELFF
TRBJ2-7	NA	TRBV6-5	few	TGTGCCAGCAGTTACCGGGGGGCGGCCTCCTACGAGCAGTACTTC	CASSYRGAASYEQYF
TRBJ1-3	NA	TRBV7-2	NA	TGTGCCAGCAGCTTAATCTCAGGTGGACAACTCTCTGGAAACACCATATATTTT	CASSLISGGQLSGNTIYF
TRBJ1-6	NA	TRBV5-6	once	TGTGCCAGCAGCTTGTGGGACTCCTATAATTCACCCCTCCACTTT	CASSLWDSYNSPLHF
TRBJ1-1	NA	TRBV2	few	TGTGCCAGCAGTGTGCAAGCCCAGGGGACTGAAGCTTTCTTT	CASSVQAQGTEAFF
TRBJ2-7	NA	TRBV11-2	NA	TGTGCCAGCAACTTGCGGGGACAGACCTACGAGCAGTACTTC	CASNLRGQTYEQYF
TRBJ2-7	NA	TRBV7-9	NA	TGTGCCAGCAGCGTCCTCTCCTACGAGCAGTACTTC	CASSVLSYEQYF
TRBJ1-2	NA	TRBV7-8	many	TGTGCCAGCAGCCCCCGGGACGTCGATGGCTACACCTTC	CASSPRDVDGYTF
TRBJ2-7	NA	TRBV9	few	TGTGCCAGCAGCGTAGAGGTGGGAGGAGGGTTCAACGAGCAGTACTTC	CASSVEVGGGFNEQYF
TRBJ2-5	TRBD2	TRBV6-6	NA	TGTGCCAGCAGGGCGACGGTAGCGGGGGGGAAAGAGACCCAGTACTTC	CASRATVAGGKETQYF
TRBJ1-2	TRBD1	TRBV28	few	TGTGCCAGCAGTTTTAGACAGGGGAATGGCTACACCTTC	CASSFRQGNGYTF
TRBJ1-5	NA	TRBV28	few	TGTGCCAGCGGTAAGGGAGGGAGCAATCAGCCCCAGCATTTT	CASGKGGSNQPQHF
TRBJ1-2	TRBD1	TRBV7-7	few	TGTGCTAGCAGCTGGGGACAGCACTATGGCTACACCTTC	CASSWGQHYGYTF
TRBJ1-3	TRBD1	TRBV11-2	few	TGTGCCGGGGGAGGACAGGGTGGAAACACCATATATTTT	CAGGGQGGNTIYF
TRBJ1-1	TRBD1	TRBV30	few	TGTGCCTGGAGTGGATTAAACAGGGGCACTGAAGCTTTCTTT	CAWSGLNRGTEAFF
TRBJ1-4	NA	TRBV7-6	NA	TGTGCCAGCAGCTTGAACTTGGCCGGTGAAAAACTGTTTTTT	CASSLNLAGEKLFF
TRBJ2-1	TRBD2	TRBV6-6	few	TGTGCCAGCAGTGCTTCTGCGGGGGGGACTTACAATGAGCAGTTCTTC	CASSASAGGTYNEQFF
TRBJ1-1	TRBD1	TRBV27	NA	TGTGCCAGCAGCCCAACCGACAGGGGGGGTACTGAAGCTTTCTTT	CASSPTDRGGTEAFF
TRBJ1-2	TRBD1	TRBV18	NA	TGTGCCAGCTCACCAAGCGAGGGGGCCTATGGCTACACCTTC	CASSPSEGAYGYTF
TRBJ1-2	TRBD1	TRBV29-1	NA	TGCAGCGGTGAACAGGGGAGTGGTGGCTACACCTTC	CSGEQGSGGYTF
TRBJ1-1	TRBD1	TRBV30	few	TGTGCCTGGAGACGGGGGACAGTCAACACTGAAGCTTTCTTT	CAWRRGTVNTEAFF
TRBJ2-5	TRBD2	TRBV19	few	TGTGCCAGTAGTCGACGCGGACTAGCGGGGGGCCGGGAGACCCAGTACTTC	CASSRRGLAGGRETQYF
TRBJ2-7	NA	TRBV4-3	NA	TGCGCCAGCAGCCAAGAAGCGGCGAAGAGGGGCAGCACCTACGAGCAGTACTTC	CASSQEAAKRGSTYEQYF
TRBJ1-2	NA	TRBV6-5	few	TGTGCCAGCAGTTACTCGGGGGGAGGAAGCTATGGCTACACCTTC	CASSYSGGGSYGYTF
TRBJ1-1	TRBD1	TRBV19	few	TGTGCCAGCCGAAGACAGGGCCGACTCACTGAAGCTTTCTTT	CASRRQGRLTEAFF
TRBJ1-2	NA	TRBV19	few	TGTGCCAGTAGTTCCATCTACTATGGCTACACCTTC	CASSSIYYGYTF
TRBJ2-2	NA	TRBV6-1	few	TGTGCCAGCATGGGACAAGCGAACACCGGGGAGCTGTTTTTT	CASMGQANTGELFF
TRBJ2-1	NA	TRBV2	few	TGTGCCAGCAGTCTAAGGACTGGTGACAATGAGCAGTTCTTC	CASSLRTGDNEQFF
TRBJ1-3	NA	TRBV14	few	TGTGCCAGCAGCCAAGTTTGGGGAGCTGGAAACACCATATATTTT	CASSQVWGAGNTIYF
TRBJ2-3	TRBD1	TRBV13	many	TGTGCCAGCAGCTCCCTCCGGGACAGTACGTCAGATACGCAGTATTTT	CASSSLRDSTSDTQYF
TRBJ2-7	NA	TRBV9	NA	TGTGCCAGCAGCGTAGCTCCAGGGGCAGGGGCCGCTCGAGACGAGCAGTACTTC	CASSVAPGAGAARDEQYF
TRBJ2-3	NA	TRBV11-2	many	TGTGCCAGCAGCTTAGGCCCGATTGACGGAGATACGCAGTATTTT	CASSLGPIDGDTQYF
TRBJ2-6	NA	TRBV5-1	few	TGCGCCAGCAGGGAGGAAGTCCGCTCTGGGGCCAACGTCCTGACTTTC	CASREEVRSGANVLTF